Listed here are 4 T cell receptor beta chains from one sample, sequenced in a study of OX40 agonist ivuxolimab in advanced cancers. The repertoire was sequenced with immunoSEQ multiplex PCR; TCRdb's copy has only in-frame clones and lacks some. This sample has approximately 70,000 clones, with approximately 90% found just once. Sequenced here: CD4+ or CD8+ T cells sorted from blood, sampled in a trial of the OX40 agonist ivuxolimab. Every receptor here comes from an adult with an advanced solid tumor such as melanoma, head and neck, liver or kidney cancer.

This chain links TRBV5-1 with TRBJ2-3; a weak D match, TRBD2 (5 bases). Germline CDR1 and CDR2: SGHRS and YFSETQ. Trimming pared 0 bases from V and 4 bases from J, leaving 12 bases between. This CDR3 spans 15 amino acids. DNA for the CDR3: TGCGCCAGCAGCTTGGCGGGGAAGGAAGCAGATACGCAGTATTTT. It encodes CASSLAGKEADTQYF.

V is TRBV14 and J is TRBJ2-1, with TRBD2 as a possible D gene (6 bases). The CDR3 extends over 15 amino acids. Germline loops: CDR1 SGHDN, CDR2 FVKESK. The V end was cut by 1 base, the J end by 5 bases, with 12 bases between. The CDR3 here is CASSQVVAVNNEQFF. CDR3 sequence (DNA): TGTGCCAGCAGCCAAGTGGTAGCGGTTAACAATGAGCAGTTCTTC.

This chain links TRBV29-1 with TRBJ1-1; weak D call: TRBD1 (5 bases). With 7 bases removed from V and 0 bases from J, the gap between germline ends came to 9 bases. Per germline, CDR1 SQVTM and CDR2 ANQGSEA. This CDR3 has 12 amino acids. The CDR3 spells CSGQGMNTEAFF. Written as DNA, the CDR3 is TGCAGCGGCCAGGGAATGAACACTGAAGCTTTCTTT.

For the CDR3, the DNA is TGTGCCAGCAGCCTAGGGGCACAGGGGTTGGGGGAGCCCCAGCATTTT. Translating gives CASSLGAQGLGEPQHF. This sequence joins TRBV9 and TRBJ1-5; 7 nucleotides agree with TRBD1. The J segment lost 8 bases and the V segment lost 4 bases, leaving 15 bases of the junction unmatched. The CDR3 covers 16 residues. From germline, CDR1 is SGDLS and CDR2 YYNGEE.